The T cell receptor beta chain under discussion was sequenced for a study of blood T cell repertoires in COVID-19. Overall study context: There were acute and convalescent COVID-19 samples, and they came from the United States, Italy and Spain. The cDNA or gDNA used as material had been derived from T cells, B-cell-depleted T cells, or PBMCs.

CDR1 is SGHTA, CDR2 FQGNSA, per germline. This CDR3 contains 14 residues. Between the trimmed V and J ends, which lost 5 bases and 4 bases, there was a span of 12 bases. Data came from immunoSEQ multiplex PCR; TCRdb stores just in-frame clones and leaves some out. The sample contains roughly 70,000 clones, about 87% of which appear only once. This sequence joins TRBV7-2 and TRBJ2-1; TRBD2 might be the D (5 bases). Material for sequencing was peripheral blood. The receptor's source is a woman older than 75 with active COVID-19. CDR3 bases: TGTGCCAGCAGCAGTTCTAGCACTTACAATGAGCAGTTCTTC. Its translation: CASSSSSTYNEQFF.